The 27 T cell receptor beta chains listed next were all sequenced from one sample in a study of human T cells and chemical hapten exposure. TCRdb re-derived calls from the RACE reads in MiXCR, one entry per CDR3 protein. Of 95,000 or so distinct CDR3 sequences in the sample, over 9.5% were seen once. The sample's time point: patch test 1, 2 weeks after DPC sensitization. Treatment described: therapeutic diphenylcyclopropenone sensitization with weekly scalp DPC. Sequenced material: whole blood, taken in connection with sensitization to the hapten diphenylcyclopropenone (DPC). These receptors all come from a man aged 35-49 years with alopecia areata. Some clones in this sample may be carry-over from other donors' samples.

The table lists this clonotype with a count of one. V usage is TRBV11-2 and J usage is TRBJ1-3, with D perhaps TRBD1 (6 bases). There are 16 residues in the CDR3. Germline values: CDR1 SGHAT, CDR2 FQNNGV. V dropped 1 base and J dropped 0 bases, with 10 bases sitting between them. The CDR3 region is CASSLVRGSSGNTIYF. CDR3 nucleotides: TGTGCCAGCAGCTTAGTAAGGGGGTCCTCTGGAAACACCATATATTTT.

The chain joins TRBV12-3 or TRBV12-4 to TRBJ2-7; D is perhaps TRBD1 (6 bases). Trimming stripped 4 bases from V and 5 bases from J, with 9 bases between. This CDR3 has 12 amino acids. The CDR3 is CASSYRENEQYV. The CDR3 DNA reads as TGTGCCAGCAGTTACAGGGAAAACGAGCAGTACGTC.

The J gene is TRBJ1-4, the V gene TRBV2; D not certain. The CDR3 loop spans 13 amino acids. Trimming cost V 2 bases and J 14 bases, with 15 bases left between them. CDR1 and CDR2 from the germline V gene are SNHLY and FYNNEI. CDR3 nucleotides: TGTGCCAGCAGTGAAACGGACTATCTGTTTCTGTTTTTT. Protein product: CASSETDYLFLFF.

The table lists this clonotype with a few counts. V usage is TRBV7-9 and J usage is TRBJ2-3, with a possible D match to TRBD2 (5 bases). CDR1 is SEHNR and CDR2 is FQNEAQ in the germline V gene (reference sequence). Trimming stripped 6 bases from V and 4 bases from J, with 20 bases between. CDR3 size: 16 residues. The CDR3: CASSLTEVAIADTQYF. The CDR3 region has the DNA TGTGCCAGCAGTCTCACGGAGGTAGCGATCGCAGATACGCAGTATTTT.

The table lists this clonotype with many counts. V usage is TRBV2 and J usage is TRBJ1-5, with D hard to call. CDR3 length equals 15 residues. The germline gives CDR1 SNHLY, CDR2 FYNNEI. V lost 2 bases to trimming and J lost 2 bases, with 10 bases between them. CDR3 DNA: TGTGCCAGCAGTGAACGGCCGACGGGCAATCAGCCCCAGCATTTT. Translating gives CASSERPTGNQPQHF.

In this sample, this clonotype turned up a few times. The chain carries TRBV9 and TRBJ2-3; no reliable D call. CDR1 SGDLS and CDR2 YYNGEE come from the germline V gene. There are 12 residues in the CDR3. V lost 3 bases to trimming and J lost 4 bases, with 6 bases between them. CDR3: CASSEGADTQYF. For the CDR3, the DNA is TGTGCCAGCAGCGAAGGTGCAGATACGCAGTATTTT.

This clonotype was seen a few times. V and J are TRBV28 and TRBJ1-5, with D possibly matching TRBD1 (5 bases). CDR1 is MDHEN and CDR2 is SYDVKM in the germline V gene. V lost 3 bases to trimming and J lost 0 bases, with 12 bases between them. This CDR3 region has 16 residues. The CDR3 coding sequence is TGTGCCAGCAGTTTCTGGCAGGGAGGTAGCAATCAGCCCCAGCATTTT. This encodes CASSFWQGGSNQPQHF.

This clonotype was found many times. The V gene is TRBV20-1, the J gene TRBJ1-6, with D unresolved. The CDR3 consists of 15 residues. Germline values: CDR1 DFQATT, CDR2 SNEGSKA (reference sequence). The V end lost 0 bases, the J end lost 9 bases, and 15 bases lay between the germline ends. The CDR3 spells CSARDRTSSGSPLHF. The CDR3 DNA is TGCAGTGCTAGAGATCGAACCTCCTCGGGTTCACCCCTCCACTTT.

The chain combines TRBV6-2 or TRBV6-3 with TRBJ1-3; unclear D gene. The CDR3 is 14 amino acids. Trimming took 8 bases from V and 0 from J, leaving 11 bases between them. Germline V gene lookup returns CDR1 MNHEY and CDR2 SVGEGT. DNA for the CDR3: TGTGCCAGCGAGAACACATACTCTGGAAACACCATATATTTT. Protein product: CASENTYSGNTIYF.

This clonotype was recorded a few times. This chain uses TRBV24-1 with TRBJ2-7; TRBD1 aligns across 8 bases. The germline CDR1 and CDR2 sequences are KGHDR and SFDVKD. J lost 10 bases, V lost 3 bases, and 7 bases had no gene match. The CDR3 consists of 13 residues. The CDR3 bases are TGTGCCACCAGTGATGTGGACAGGGAGTATCAGTACTTC. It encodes CATSDVDREYQYF.

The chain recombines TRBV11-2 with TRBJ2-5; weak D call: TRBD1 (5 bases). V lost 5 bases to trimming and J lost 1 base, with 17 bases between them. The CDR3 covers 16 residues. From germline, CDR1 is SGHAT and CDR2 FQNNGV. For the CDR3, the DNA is TGTGCCAGCAGCCCCCCGGGTAGGGGTCGCCAAGAGACCCAGTACTTC. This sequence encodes CASSPPGRGRQETQYF.

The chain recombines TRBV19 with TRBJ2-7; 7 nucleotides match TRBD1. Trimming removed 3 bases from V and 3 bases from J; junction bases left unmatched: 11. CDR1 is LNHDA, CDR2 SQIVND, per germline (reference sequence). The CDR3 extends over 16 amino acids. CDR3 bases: TGTGCCAGTAGTATCGGGACAGCTCGCTTGGGCTACGAGCAGTACGTC. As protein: CASSIGTARLGYEQYV.

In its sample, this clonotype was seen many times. The CDR3 coding sequence is TGTGCCAGCAGCTTAACCTTGGACACTGAAGCTTTCTTT. It is translated as CASSLTLDTEAFF. J is TRBJ1-1 and V is TRBV7-9; D not resolved. The CDR3 runs 13 residues. Trimming took off 2 bases at V and 3 bases at J, with 7 bases between the two ends. Germline assignment: CDR1 SEHNR and CDR2 FQNEAQ (reference sequence).

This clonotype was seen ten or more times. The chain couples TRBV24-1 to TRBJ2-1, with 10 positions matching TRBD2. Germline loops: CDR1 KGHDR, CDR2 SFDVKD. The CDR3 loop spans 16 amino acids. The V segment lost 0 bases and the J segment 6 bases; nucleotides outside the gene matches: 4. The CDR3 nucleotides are TGTGCCACCAGTGATTTGCAACTAGCGGGAACCAATGAGCAGTTCTTC. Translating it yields CATSDLQLAGTNEQFF.

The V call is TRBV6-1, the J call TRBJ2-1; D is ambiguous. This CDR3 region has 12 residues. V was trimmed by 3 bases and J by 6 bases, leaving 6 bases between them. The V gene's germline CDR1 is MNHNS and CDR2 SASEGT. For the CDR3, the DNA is TGTGCCAGCAGTGACGGTATCAATGAGCAGTTCTTC. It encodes CASSDGINEQFF.

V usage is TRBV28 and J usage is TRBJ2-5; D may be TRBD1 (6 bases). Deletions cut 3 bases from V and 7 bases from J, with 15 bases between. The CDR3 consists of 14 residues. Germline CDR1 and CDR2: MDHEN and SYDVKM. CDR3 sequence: CASSFSDRGGTQYF. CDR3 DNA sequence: TGTGCCAGCAGTTTCTCCGACAGAGGGGGGACCCAGTACTTC.

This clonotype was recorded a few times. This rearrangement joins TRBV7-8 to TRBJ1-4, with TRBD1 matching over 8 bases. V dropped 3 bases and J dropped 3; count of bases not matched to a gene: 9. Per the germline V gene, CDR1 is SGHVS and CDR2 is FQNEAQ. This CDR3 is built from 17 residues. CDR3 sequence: CASSFLADRGSNEKLFF. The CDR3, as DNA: TGTGCCAGCAGCTTCCTAGCAGACAGGGGCTCTAATGAAAAACTGTTTTTT.

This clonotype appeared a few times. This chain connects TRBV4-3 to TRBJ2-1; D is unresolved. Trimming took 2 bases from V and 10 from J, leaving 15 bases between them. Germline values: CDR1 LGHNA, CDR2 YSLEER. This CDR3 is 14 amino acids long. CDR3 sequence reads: CASSQRPLVEEQFF. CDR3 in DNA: TGCGCCAGCAGCCAACGGCCGCTGGTAGAAGAGCAGTTCTTC.

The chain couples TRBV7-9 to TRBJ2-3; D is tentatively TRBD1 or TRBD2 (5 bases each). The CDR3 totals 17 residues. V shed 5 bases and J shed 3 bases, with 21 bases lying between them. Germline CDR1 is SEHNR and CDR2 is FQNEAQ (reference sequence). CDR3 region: CASSLALPGPLTDTQYF. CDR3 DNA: TGTGCCAGCAGCCTTGCCCTCCCGGGACCCTTAACAGATACGCAGTATTTT.

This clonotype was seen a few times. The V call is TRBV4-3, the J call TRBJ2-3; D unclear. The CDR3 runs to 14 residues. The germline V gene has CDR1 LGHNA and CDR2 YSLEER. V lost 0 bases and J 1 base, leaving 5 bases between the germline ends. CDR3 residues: CASSQDLGTDTQYF. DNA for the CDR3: TGCGCCAGCAGCCAAGATCTGGGCACAGATACGCAGTATTTT.

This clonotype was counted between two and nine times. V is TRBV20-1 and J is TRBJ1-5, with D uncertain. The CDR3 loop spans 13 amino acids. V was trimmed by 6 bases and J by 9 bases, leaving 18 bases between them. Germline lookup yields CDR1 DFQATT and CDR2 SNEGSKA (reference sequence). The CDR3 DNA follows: TGCAGTGCCAGCGTGAGGGAGTATGTGCCCCAGCATTTT. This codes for CSASVREYVPQHF.

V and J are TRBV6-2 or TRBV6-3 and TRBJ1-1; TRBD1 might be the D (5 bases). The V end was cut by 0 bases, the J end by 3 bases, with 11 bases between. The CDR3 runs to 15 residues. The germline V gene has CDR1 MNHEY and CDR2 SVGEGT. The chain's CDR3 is CASSYSPRADTEAFF. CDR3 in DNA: TGTGCCAGCAGTTACTCGCCCAGGGCGGACACTGAAGCTTTCTTT.

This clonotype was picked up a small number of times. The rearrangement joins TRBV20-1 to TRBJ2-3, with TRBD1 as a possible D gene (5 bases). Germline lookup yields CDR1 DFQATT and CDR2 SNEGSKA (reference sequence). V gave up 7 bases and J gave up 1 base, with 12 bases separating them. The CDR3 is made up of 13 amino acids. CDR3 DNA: TGCAGTGGCCAGGGCCCCCGCACAGATACGCAGTATTTT. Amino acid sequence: CSGQGPRTDTQYF.

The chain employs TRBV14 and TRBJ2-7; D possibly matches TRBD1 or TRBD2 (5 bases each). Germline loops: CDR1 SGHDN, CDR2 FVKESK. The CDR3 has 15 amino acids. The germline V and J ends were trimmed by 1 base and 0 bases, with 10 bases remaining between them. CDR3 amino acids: CASSQGTGPSYEQYF. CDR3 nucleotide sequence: TGTGCCAGCAGCCAAGGGACGGGACCCTCCTACGAGCAGTACTTC.

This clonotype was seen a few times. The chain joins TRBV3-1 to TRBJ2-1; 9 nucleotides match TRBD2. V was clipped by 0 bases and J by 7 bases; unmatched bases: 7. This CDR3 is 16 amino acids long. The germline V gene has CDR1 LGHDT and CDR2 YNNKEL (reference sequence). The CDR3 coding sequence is TGTGCCAGCAGCCAAGAGGCGGGAGGGAAGAGAAATGAGCAGTTCTTC. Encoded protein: CASSQEAGGKRNEQFF.

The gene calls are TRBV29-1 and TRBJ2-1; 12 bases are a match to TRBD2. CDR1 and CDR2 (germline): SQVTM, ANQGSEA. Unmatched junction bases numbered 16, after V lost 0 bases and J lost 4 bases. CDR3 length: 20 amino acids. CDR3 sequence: CSVEEGPQGLAGRLYNEQFF. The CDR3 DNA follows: TGCAGCGTTGAAGAGGGACCTCAAGGACTAGCGGGGAGACTTTACAATGAGCAGTTCTTC.

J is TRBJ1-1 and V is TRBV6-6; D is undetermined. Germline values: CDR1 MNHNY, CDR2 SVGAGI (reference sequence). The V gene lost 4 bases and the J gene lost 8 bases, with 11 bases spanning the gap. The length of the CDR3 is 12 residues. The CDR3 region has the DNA TGTGCCAGCAGTTTCGGACGAGACGAAGCTTTCTTT. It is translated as CASSFGRDEAFF.